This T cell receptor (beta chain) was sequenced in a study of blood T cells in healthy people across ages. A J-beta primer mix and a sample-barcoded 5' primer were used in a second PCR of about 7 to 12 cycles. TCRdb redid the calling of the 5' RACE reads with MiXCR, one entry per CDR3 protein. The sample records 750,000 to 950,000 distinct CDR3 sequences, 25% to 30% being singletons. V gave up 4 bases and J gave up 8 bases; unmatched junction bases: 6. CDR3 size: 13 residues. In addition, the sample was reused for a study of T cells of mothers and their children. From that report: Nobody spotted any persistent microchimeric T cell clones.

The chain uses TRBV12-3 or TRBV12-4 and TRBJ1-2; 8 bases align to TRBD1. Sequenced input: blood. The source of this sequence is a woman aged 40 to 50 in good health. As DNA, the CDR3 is TGTGCCAGCAGTTCTACAGGGGGACCCGGCTACACCTTC. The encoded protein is CASSSTGGPGYTF.